The 24 T cell receptor beta chains given below trace back to one sample, sequenced in a study of blood T cell repertoires in COVID-19. Assay: immunoSEQ multiplex PCR; the TCRdb copy retains only in-frame clones and omits some. The profile shows under 200,000 clones, roughly 80% of them singletons. What was sequenced was peripheral blood. Receptor source: a man aged 55-75 years with acute or convalescent COVID-19.

The genes are TRBV9 and TRBJ2-5, with no clear D. The CDR3 is 14 amino acids. The V gene lost 0 bases and the J gene lost 0 bases, with 6 bases spanning the gap. Germline CDR1 and CDR2: SGDLS and YYNGEE. CDR3 in DNA: TGTGCCAGCAGCGTAGGGGCAGACCAAGAGACCCAGTACTTC. This encodes CASSVGADQETQYF. Full variable domain (rest looked up from reference TRBV9 and TRBJ2-5): DSGVTQTPKHLITATGQRVTLRCSPRSGDLSVYWYQQSLDQGLQFLIQYYNGEERAKGNILERFSAQQFPDLHSELNLSSLELGDSALYFCASSVGADQETQYFGPGTRLLVL.

The chain employs TRBV6-5 and TRBJ2-7, with unresolved D. Deletions cut 6 bases from V and 0 bases from J, with 15 bases between. CDR3 length equals 15 residues. Germline CDR1 reads MNHEY; CDR2 reads SVGAGI. CDR3: CASRDERQYSYEQYF. In DNA form, the CDR3 reads TGTGCCAGCAGAGATGAGAGGCAGTACTCCTACGAGCAGTACTTC.

This clone was recorded once. V and J are TRBV3-1 (or the pseudogene TRBV3-2) and TRBJ2-4; TRBD1 might be the D (6 bases). With 4 bases removed from V and 2 bases from J, the gap between germline ends came to 9 bases. In germline, CDR1 is LGHDT, CDR2 YNNKEL (reference sequence). The CDR3 is made up of 14 amino acids. Here the CDR3 reads CASSPQGSKNIQYF. CDR3 nucleotides: TGTGCCAGCAGCCCGCAGGGGTCCAAAAACATTCAGTACTTC.

The V call is TRBV18, the J call TRBJ1-1; D uncertain. The germline V gene encodes CDR1 KGHSH and CDR2 LQKENI. The V end was cut by 1 base, the J end by 2 bases, with 5 bases between. The CDR3 consists of 13 residues. DNA of the CDR3: TGTGCCAGCTCACCACGCAGTAACACTGAAGCTTTCTTT. Residues: CASSPRSNTEAFF.

The CDR3 nucleotides read TGCAGCGTTGAAGTGGGGCTCCCAGATACGCAGTATTTT. It codes for CSVEVGLPDTQYF. The chain combines TRBV29-1 with TRBJ2-3; D is perhaps TRBD1 (5 bases). The CDR3 has 13 residues. Germline CDR1 and CDR2: SQVTM and ANQGSEA. Trimming stripped 1 base from V and 4 bases from J, with 9 bases between.

The V and J genes are TRBV2 and TRBJ1-1, with TRBD1 matching over 7 bases. V gave up 5 bases and J gave up 5 bases; unmatched junction bases: 5. This CDR3 comprises 13 residues. The germline V gene has CDR1 SNHLY and CDR2 FYNNEI. In nucleotides, the CDR3 is TGTGCCAGCAGTACGACAGGGCGAACTGAAGCTTTCTTT. This gives the protein CASSTTGRTEAFF.

This clone was recorded a few times. V usage is TRBV7-9 and J usage is TRBJ1-6, with 8 positions matching TRBD1. Germline V lookup: CDR1 SEHNR, CDR2 FQNEAQ (reference sequence). CDR3 length equals 14 residues. Trimming cost V 5 bases and J 7 bases; bases outside gene matches: 4. The CDR3: CASSLQGENSPLHF. CDR3 DNA: TGTGCCAGCAGCCTACAGGGGGAAAATTCACCCCTCCACTTT.

The V and J genes are TRBV10-2 and TRBJ2-1, with TRBD2 matching 9 bases. There are 16 residues in the CDR3. Trimming took 5 bases from V and 4 from J; bases not matched to a gene: 9. In germline, CDR1 is WSHSY, CDR2 SAAADI. The CDR3, as DNA: TGCGCCAGCAGTCCGGCTAGCGGGAACCGGTACAATGAGCAGTTCTTC. Translating gives CASSPASGNRYNEQFF.

The genes are TRBV6-6 and TRBJ1-2; 8 bases align to TRBD1. The CDR3 spans 15 residues. Germline CDR1 MNHNY, CDR2 SVGAGI (reference sequence). V lost 6 bases, J lost 4 bases, and 10 bases stayed unmatched. The CDR3 DNA reads as TGTGCCAGCAGAGGTGCGGACAGGGAGGCCTATGGCTACACCTTC. Its translation: CASRGADREAYGYTF.

This clone was observed a few times. The chain recombines TRBV7-2 with TRBJ1-2; D is undetermined. From germline, CDR1 is SGHTA and CDR2 FQGNSA. This CDR3 region has 13 residues. The V and J ends lost 3 bases and 4 bases respectively, with 9 bases between them. This CDR3 is CASSLGGLYGYTF. Here the CDR3 DNA reads TGTGCCAGCAGCTTGGGCGGGCTCTATGGCTACACCTTC.

The gene calls are TRBV28 and TRBJ2-1; D remains unclear. The V and J ends lost 3 bases and 5 bases respectively, with 8 bases between them. The CDR3 is 13 residues long. The germline V gene encodes CDR1 MDHEN and CDR2 SYDVKM. For the CDR3, the DNA is TGTGCCAGCAGTTTCGGTCTAGACAATGAGCAGTTCTTC. This encodes CASSFGLDNEQFF. The whole variable domain, filled in from reference TRBV28 and TRBJ2-1, reads DVKVTQSSRYLVKRTGEKVFLECVQDMDHENMFWYRQDPGLGLRLIYFSYDVKMKEKGDIPEGYSVSREKKERFSLILESASTNQTSMYLCASSFGLDNEQFFGPGTRLTVL.

Only a few counts were recorded for this clone. The V and J genes are TRBV6-5 and TRBJ1-1; D gene unclear. This CDR3 is built from 10 residues. Per the germline V gene, CDR1 is MNHEY and CDR2 is SVGAGI. Trimming left V 2 bases short and J 9 bases short, with 4 bases between. The CDR3 spells CASSYLQAFF. CDR3 coding DNA: TGTGCCAGCAGTTACCTCCAAGCTTTCTTT.

This clone was counted a few times. The chain links TRBV5-5 to TRBJ1-2, with 8 bases that match TRBD1. Germline values: CDR1 SGHKS, CDR2 YYEKEE (reference sequence). After removal of 4 bases from V and 0 bases from J, the junction contained 5 bases not matched to a gene. The CDR3 loop spans 15 amino acids. In nucleotides, the CDR3 is TGTGCCAGCAGCGGGAGGACAGGGACTAACTATGGCTACACCTTC. This gives the protein CASSGRTGTNYGYTF. Supplemented by reference TRBV5-5 and TRBJ1-2, the full variable domain reads DAGVTQSPTHLIKTRGQQVTLRCSPISGHKSVSWYQQVLGQGPQFIFQYYEKEERGRGNFPDRFSARQFPNYSSELNVNALLLGDSALYLCASSGRTGTNYGYTFGSGTRLTVV.

V gene TRBV13 combines with J gene TRBJ1-3, with TRBD1 matching over 9 bases. With 4 bases clipped from V and 8 bases from J, the junction kept 6 bases outside the gene matches. The CDR3 extends over 14 amino acids. The germline V gene encodes CDR1 PRHDT and CDR2 FYEKMQ (reference sequence). This CDR3 is CASSSRDRVHTIYF. The CDR3, as DNA: TGTGCCAGCAGCTCCCGGGACAGGGTGCACACCATATATTTT.

The CDR3 nucleotides are TGTGCCAGCAGCAGGGCAGGGGTGTATACTGAAGCTTTCTTT. It translates to CASSRAGVYTEAFF. V gene TRBV6-5 combines with J gene TRBJ1-1, with D tentatively TRBD1 (6 bases). The V end was cut by 6 bases, the J end by 5 bases, with 16 bases between. CDR3 size: 14 residues. Per the germline V gene, CDR1 is MNHEY and CDR2 is SVGAGI.

The chain is built from TRBV7-2 and TRBJ1-1; no definite D call. This CDR3 has 14 residues. Germline V gene data show CDR1 as SGHTA and CDR2 as FQGNSA. V dropped 5 bases and J dropped 1 base, with 11 bases sitting between them. DNA of the CDR3: TGTGCCAGCAGCCTGCTAAACAGGAACACTGAAGCTTTCTTT. This translates into CASSLLNRNTEAFF.

CDR3 sequence: CASSATGGSDSNQPQHF. DNA for the CDR3: TGTGCCAGCAGTGCTACAGGGGGGTCGGATAGCAATCAGCCCCAGCATTTT. The chain combines TRBV6-4 with TRBJ1-5, with TRBD1 matching over 8 bases. This CDR3 region has 17 residues. The germline CDR1 and CDR2 sequences are MRHNA and SNTAGT. The V segment lost 4 bases and the J segment 0 bases; nucleotides outside the gene matches: 8.

This sequence joins TRBV10-3 and TRBJ2-2; a possible D gene is TRBD1 (6 bases). The germline V and J ends were trimmed by 10 bases and 6 bases, with 30 bases remaining between them. The CDR3 is made up of 18 amino acids. CDR1 ENHRY and CDR2 SYGVKD come from the germline V gene. Written as DNA, the CDR3 is TGTGCCACGCGGCGCCCCGCCACGGAACAGGGTCGGGCCGGGGAGCTGTTTTTT. Amino acid sequence: CATRRPATEQGRAGELFF.

The rearrangement joins TRBV2 to TRBJ2-1, with a weak D call TRBD1 (6 bases). This CDR3 has 13 amino acids. Per the germline V gene, CDR1 is SNHLY and CDR2 is FYNNEI. Deletions cut 7 bases from V and 4 bases from J, with 11 bases between. CDR3 amino acids: CASTVTGYNEQFF. CDR3 DNA: TGTGCCAGCACCGTCACAGGGTACAATGAGCAGTTCTTC.

This clone has just a few counts. Here the CDR3 DNA reads TGTGCCAGCAGCTTAAGCAAGCAGAACACCGGGGAGCTGTTTTTT. Its translation: CASSLSKQNTGELFF. The genes are TRBV7-9 and TRBJ2-2, with D unclear. In germline, CDR1 is SEHNR, CDR2 FQNEAQ (reference sequence). V was shortened by 2 bases and J by 1 base, with 8 bases between the two germline ends. This CDR3 region has 15 residues.

This rearrangement joins TRBV20-1 to TRBJ2-3; maybe TRBD2 (7 bases). Deletions cut 3 bases from V and 4 bases from J, with 20 bases between. Germline assignment: CDR1 DFQATT and CDR2 SNEGSKA (reference sequence). The CDR3 extends over 16 amino acids. Here the CDR3 reads CSASFRTGGIADTQYF. The DNA of the CDR3 is TGCAGTGCTAGTTTCAGGACGGGGGGCATCGCAGATACGCAGTATTTT.

The V call is TRBV27, the J call TRBJ1-2; a weak D match, TRBD1 (5 bases). There are 13 residues in the CDR3. V dropped 6 bases and J dropped 4 bases, with 12 bases sitting between them. The germline gives CDR1 MNHEY, CDR2 SMNVEV (reference sequence). CDR3 nucleotides: TGTGCCAGCAGAAGGGGCACCCGCTATGGCTACACCTTC. Translation: CASRRGTRYGYTF.

The chain carries TRBV4-3 and TRBJ2-5; the D is unclear. The V gene's germline CDR1 is LGHNA and CDR2 YSLEER. The CDR3 has 13 amino acids. V lost 4 bases to trimming and J lost 2 bases, with 8 bases between them. CDR3 loop: CASSRQLQETQYF. CDR3 sequence (DNA): TGCGCCAGCAGCCGCCAGTTGCAAGAGACCCAGTACTTC.

The rearrangement uses TRBV15 and TRBJ1-2, with D unclear. Germline CDR1 is LNHNV and CDR2 is YYDKDF (reference sequence). Trimming shortened V by 3 bases and J by 4 bases, and 12 bases separated the two germline ends. The CDR3 length is 14 residues. The CDR3 DNA is TGTGCCACCAGCAGTAAAGAGGTGCTCTATGGCTACACCTTC. It specifies CATSSKEVLYGYTF. Variable domain in full (rest from reference TRBV15 and TRBJ1-2): DAMVIQNPRYQVTQFGKPVTLSCSQTLNHNVMYWYQQKSSQAPKLLFHYYDKDFNNEADTPDNFQSRRPNTSFCFLDIRSPGLGDTAMYLCATSSKEVLYGYTFGSGTRLTVV.